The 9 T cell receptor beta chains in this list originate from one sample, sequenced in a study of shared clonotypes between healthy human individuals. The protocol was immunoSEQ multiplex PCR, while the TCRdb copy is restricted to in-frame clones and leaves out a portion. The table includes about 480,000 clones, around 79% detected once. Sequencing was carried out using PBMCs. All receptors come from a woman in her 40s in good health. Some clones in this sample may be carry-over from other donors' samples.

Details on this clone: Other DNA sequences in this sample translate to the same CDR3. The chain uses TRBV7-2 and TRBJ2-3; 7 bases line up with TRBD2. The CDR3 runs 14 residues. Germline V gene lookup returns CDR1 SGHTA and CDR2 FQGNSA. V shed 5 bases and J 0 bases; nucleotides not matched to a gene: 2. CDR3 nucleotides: TGTGCCAGCAGCCCACTAGCGAGCACAGATACGCAGTATTTT. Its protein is CASSPLASTDTQYF.

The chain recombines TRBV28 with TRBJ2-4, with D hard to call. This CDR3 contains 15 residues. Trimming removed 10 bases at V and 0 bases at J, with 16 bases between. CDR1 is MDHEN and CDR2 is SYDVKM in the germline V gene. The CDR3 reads CATRTIQLAKNIQYF. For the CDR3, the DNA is TGTGCCACCCGAACGATACAGCTAGCCAAAAACATTCAGTACTTC. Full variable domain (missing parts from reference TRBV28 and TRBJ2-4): DVKVTQSSRYLVKRTGEKVFLECVQDMDHENMFWYRQDPGLGLRLIYFSYDVKMKEKGDIPEGYSVSREKKERFSLILESASTNQTSMYLCATRTIQLAKNIQYFGAGTRLSVL.

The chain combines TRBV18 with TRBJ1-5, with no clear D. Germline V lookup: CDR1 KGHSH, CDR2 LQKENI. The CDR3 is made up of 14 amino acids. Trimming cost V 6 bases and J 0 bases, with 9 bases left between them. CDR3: CASSGENSNQPQHF. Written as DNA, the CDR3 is TGTGCCAGCTCCGGAGAAAATAGCAATCAGCCCCAGCATTTT.

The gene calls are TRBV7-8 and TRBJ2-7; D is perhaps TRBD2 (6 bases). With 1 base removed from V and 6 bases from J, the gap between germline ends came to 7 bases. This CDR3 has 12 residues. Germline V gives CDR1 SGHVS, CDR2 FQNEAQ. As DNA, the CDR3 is TGTGCCAGCAGCTTAGGGGACTCCGAGCAGTACTTC. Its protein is CASSLGDSEQYF.

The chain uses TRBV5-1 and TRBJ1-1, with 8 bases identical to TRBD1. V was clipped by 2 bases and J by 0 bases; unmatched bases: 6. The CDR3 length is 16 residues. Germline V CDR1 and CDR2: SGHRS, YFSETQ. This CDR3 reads CASSLTGGSLNTEAFF. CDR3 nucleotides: TGCGCCAGCAGCTTAACAGGGGGGTCCCTGAACACTGAAGCTTTCTTT. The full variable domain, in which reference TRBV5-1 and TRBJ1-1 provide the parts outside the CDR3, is KAGVTQTPRYLIKTRGQQVTLSCSPISGHRSVSWYQQTPGQGLQFLFEYFSETQRNKGNFPGRFSGRQFSNSRSEMNVSTLELGDSALYLCASSLTGGSLNTEAFFGQGTRLTVV.

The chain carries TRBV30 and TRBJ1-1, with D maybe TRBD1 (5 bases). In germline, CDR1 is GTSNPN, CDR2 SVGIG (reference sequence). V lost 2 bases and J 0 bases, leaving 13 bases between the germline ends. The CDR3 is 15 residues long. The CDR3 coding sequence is TGTGCCTGGAGTTGGGGGGGGAACCTGAACACTGAAGCTTTCTTT. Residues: CAWSWGGNLNTEAFF.

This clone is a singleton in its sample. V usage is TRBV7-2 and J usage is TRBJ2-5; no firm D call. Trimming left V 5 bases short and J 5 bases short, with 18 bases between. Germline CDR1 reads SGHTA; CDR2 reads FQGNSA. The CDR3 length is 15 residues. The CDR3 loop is CASSPASLVVETQYF. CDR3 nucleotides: TGTGCCAGCAGCCCAGCCAGCCTAGTCGTGGAGACCCAGTACTTC.

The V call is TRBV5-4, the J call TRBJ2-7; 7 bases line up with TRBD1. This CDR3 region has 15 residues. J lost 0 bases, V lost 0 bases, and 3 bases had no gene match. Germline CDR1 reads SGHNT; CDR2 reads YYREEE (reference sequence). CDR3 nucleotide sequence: TGTGCCAGCAGCTTGGGGGACAGAAGCTCCTACGAGCAGTACTTC. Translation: CASSLGDRSSYEQYF.

Here the CDR3 DNA reads TGTGCCAGTAGTATAGGGACAGACACTGGAAACACCATATATTTT. As protein: CASSIGTDTGNTIYF. This chain joins TRBV19 and TRBJ1-3, with D perhaps TRBD1 (6 bases). Germline V gene sequence: CDR1 LNHDA, CDR2 SQIVND (reference sequence). Between the trimmed V and J ends, which lost 1 base and 2 bases, there was a span of 9 bases. The CDR3 spans 15 residues.